The 11 T cell receptor beta chains listed next were all sequenced from one sample in a study of blood T cell repertoires in COVID-19 (dated by TCRdb to the early 2020s). The library was made by the immunoSEQ multiplex PCR assay. Here the immuneACCESS table is served through TCRdb, limited to in-frame sequences with V and J called. Missing clones are a known gap in these copies; in checked studies unresolved V genes cover under half, and the rest lacks a known reason. The sample profile shows 200,000 to 250,000 clones; 82% of them were found once. In total, the top ten clones hold approximately 4% of the sample. The sample comprised peripheral blood. The receptors were sampled from a woman at least 80 years old with acute or convalescent COVID-19.

V gene TRBV5-1 combines with J gene TRBJ2-3, with 11 bases lining up with TRBD1. Unmatched junction bases numbered 4, after V lost 3 bases and J lost 4 bases. Germline CDR1 reads SGHRS; CDR2 reads YFSETQ. This CDR3 is 15 amino acids long. CDR3 amino acids: CASSSDRGRPDTQYF. The CDR3 DNA reads TGCGCCAGCAGCTCGGACAGGGGGCGCCCAGATACGCAGTATTTT.

This chain joins TRBV28 and TRBJ2-3; possibly TRBD1 for D (7 bases). Germline CDR1 MDHEN, CDR2 SYDVKM. V was shortened by 6 bases and J by 6 bases, with 16 bases between the two germline ends. The CDR3 is 14 residues long. CDR3 sequence: CASRNAQGRDTQYF. CDR3 nucleotides: TGTGCCAGCAGGAATGCACAGGGGAGGGATACGCAGTATTTT.

J is TRBJ1-4 and V is TRBV5-4; D gene uncertain. The CDR3 contains 15 residues. The V gene's germline CDR1 is SGHNT and CDR2 YYREEE (reference sequence). V dropped 2 bases and J dropped 8 bases, with 16 bases sitting between them. The CDR3 loop reads CASSFPSPSGEKLFF. CDR3 nucleotide sequence: TGTGCCAGCAGCTTCCCGAGCCCCTCGGGGGAAAAACTGTTTTTT. Variable domain in full (rest from reference TRBV5-4 and TRBJ1-4): ETGVTQSPTHLIKTRGQQVTLRCSSQSGHNTVSWYQQALGQGPQFIFQYYREEENGRGNFPPRFSGLQFPNYSSELNVNALELDDSALYLCASSFPSPSGEKLFFGSGTQLSVL.

The chain is built from TRBV4-2 and TRBJ1-4, with D perhaps matching TRBD1 (5 bases). The CDR3 spans 16 residues. The ends were cut back, 0 bases at V and 3 bases at J, with 11 bases in the middle. Germline assignment: CDR1 LGHNA and CDR2 YNFKEQ. The CDR3 is CASSQDQPGSNEKLFF. The DNA of the CDR3 is TGTGCCAGCAGCCAAGATCAGCCAGGGTCTAATGAAAAACTGTTTTTT.

This chain joins TRBV7-2 and TRBJ2-2, with 8 bases lining up with TRBD1. Germline V CDR1 and CDR2: SGHTA, FQGNSA. The CDR3 consists of 14 residues. With 5 bases clipped from V and 7 bases from J, the junction kept 6 bases outside the gene matches. CDR3 sequence: CASSPTGGIGELFF. In nucleotides, the CDR3 is TGTGCCAGCAGCCCTACAGGGGGTATCGGGGAGCTGTTTTTT.

This chain links TRBV7-9 with TRBJ1-2, with 8 nucleotides matching TRBD1. The length of the CDR3 is 13 residues. J lost 4 bases, V lost 5 bases, and 3 bases had no gene match. The germline V gene has CDR1 SEHNR and CDR2 FQNEAQ (reference sequence). In DNA form, the CDR3 reads TGTGCCAGCAGCCAGGGACAGGCCTATGGCTACACCTTC. Amino acid sequence: CASSQGQAYGYTF. Variable domain in full (rest from reference TRBV7-9 and TRBJ1-2): DTGVSQNPRHKITKRGQNVTFRCDPISEHNRLYWYRQTLGQGPEFLTYFQNEAQLEKSRLLSDRFSAERPKGSFSTLEIQRTEQGDSAMYLCASSQGQAYGYTFGSGTRLTVV.

The chain carries TRBV6-6 and TRBJ1-5; 7 nucleotides line up with TRBD1. The CDR3 has 14 amino acids. V was pared by 7 bases and J by 4 bases, with 7 bases of the junction left unmatched. Germline V gene lookup returns CDR1 MNHNY and CDR2 SVGAGI (reference sequence). The CDR3 loop reads CASTPGQENQPQHF. The CDR3 DNA reads TGTGCCAGCACCCCCGGACAGGAAAATCAGCCCCAGCATTTT.

The chain carries TRBV21-1 and TRBJ2-3; the table gives TRBD1 as D, unverified against the DNA. TRBV21-1 represents a pseudogene. The CDR3 totals 16 residues. The CDR3 reads CASSRDPGTHTDTQYF. CDR3 nucleotides: TGTGCCAGCAGCAGAGATCCAGGAACGCACACAGATACGCAGTATTTT.

The chain has TRBV5-1 and TRBJ2-5; D is unclear. Germline assignment: CDR1 SGHRS and CDR2 YFSETQ. This CDR3 has 13 amino acids. V lost 4 bases, J lost 7 bases, and 14 bases lay in between. DNA of the CDR3: TGCGCCAGCAGCCCGAGTGGTTTTGGGACCCAGTACTTC. Protein: CASSPSGFGTQYF.

The sample holds one count of this clone. The gene calls are TRBV9 and TRBJ1-3; D is possibly TRBD1 (5 bases). V was shortened by 0 bases and J by 1 base, with 14 bases between the two germline ends. CDR3 length equals 17 residues. CDR1 SGDLS and CDR2 YYNGEE come from the germline V gene. Here the CDR3 reads CASSVEGTGVSGNTIYF. CDR3 DNA sequence: TGTGCCAGCAGCGTAGAAGGGACTGGGGTGTCTGGAAACACCATATATTTT.

This rearrangement joins TRBV27 to TRBJ1-2; D remains unclear. The germline gives CDR1 MNHEY, CDR2 SMNVEV (reference sequence). V lost 5 bases, J lost 2 bases, and 9 bases lay in between. The CDR3 runs 13 residues. CDR3 in amino acids: CASSLTGNYGYTF. As DNA, the CDR3 is TGTGCCAGCAGTCTTACGGGGAACTATGGCTACACCTTC.